A single sample gave rise to the 19 T cell receptor beta chains below, sequenced in a study of human T cells and chemical hapten exposure. Time point indicated: patch test 2, 6 weeks after DPC sensitization. Sample treatment: therapeutic diphenylcyclopropenone sensitization with weekly scalp DPC. A single record per CDR3 protein comes from TCRdb applying MiXCR to the RACE reads. The data contain around 99,000 distinct CDR3 sequences, about 11% of them singletons. This specimen was whole blood, taken in connection with sensitization to the hapten diphenylcyclopropenone (DPC). These receptors were taken from a man aged 40-50 years with alopecia areata. Some clones in this sample may be carry-over from other donors' samples.

The chain carries TRBV5-1 and TRBJ1-4; perhaps TRBD1 as D (6 bases). V was cut by 4 bases and J by 1 base, with 14 bases left in between. This CDR3 spans 16 amino acids. The germline V gene has CDR1 SGHRS and CDR2 YFSETQ. The DNA for the CDR3 is TGCGCCAGCAGCAACTGGGGGGGCGGAACTAATGAAAAACTGTTTTTT. Translating gives CASSNWGGGTNEKLFF.

V gene TRBV11-2 combines with J gene TRBJ2-3; the D is unclear. The CDR3 is made up of 14 amino acids. Germline lookup yields CDR1 SGHAT and CDR2 FQNNGV. Trimming stripped 5 bases from V and 0 bases from J, with 9 bases between. The CDR3 coding sequence is TGTGCCAGCAGCCGCATATCTAGCACAGATACGCAGTATTTT. Translating it yields CASSRISSTDTQYF.

The chain combines TRBV6-2 or TRBV6-3 with TRBJ2-1; either TRBD1 or TRBD2 may supply D (6 bases each). Deletions cut 6 bases from V and 6 bases from J, with 15 bases between. The germline gives CDR1 MNHEY, CDR2 SVGEGT. This CDR3 contains 14 residues. CDR3 sequence (DNA): TGTGCCAGCAGCAATGGGGGGCCCACCAATGAGCAGTTCTTC. This encodes CASSNGGPTNEQFF.

The table lists this clonotype with many counts. The chain employs TRBV6-4 and TRBJ2-4; 11 bases are a match to TRBD2. This CDR3 has 15 residues. Germline-derived CDR1 and CDR2 are MRHNA and SNTAGT. The ends lost 3 bases at V and 8 bases at J; junction bases unmatched: 6. CDR3 residues: CASSETSGSMDIQYF. Written as DNA, the CDR3 is TGTGCCAGCAGTGAAACTAGCGGGAGTATGGACATTCAGTACTTC.

This chain connects TRBV7-3 to TRBJ2-1, with 13 positions matching TRBD2. CDR3 length: 16 amino acids. Germline trimming cut 8 bases from V and 8 bases from J; bases unmatched to any gene: 12. The germline V gene has CDR1 SGHTA and CDR2 FQGTGA. The DNA for the CDR3 is TGTGCCAGCGGCTCCATACTAGCGGGAGGGCGGCATGAGCAGTTCTTC. Encoded protein: CASGSILAGGRHEQFF.

This clonotype was seen only a few times. The chain combines TRBV12-3 or TRBV12-4 with TRBJ2-1; D is possibly TRBD1 (6 bases). The CDR3 runs 13 residues. V was clipped by 7 bases and J by 2 bases, with 9 bases between them. CDR3 bases: TGTGCCAGCAAGGGGGACGCCTACAATGAGCAGTTCTTC. Encoded protein: CASKGDAYNEQFF.

This clonotype was counted at least ten times. This chain uses TRBV28 with TRBJ1-5, with unresolved D. This CDR3 comprises 14 residues. Trimming stripped 6 bases from V and 4 bases from J, with 13 bases between. Germline loops: CDR1 MDHEN, CDR2 SYDVKM. Written as DNA, the CDR3 is TGTGCCAGCAGGGGAACAGCCACTAATCAGCCCCAGCATTTT. The encoded protein is CASRGTATNQPQHF.

The chain carries TRBV24-1 and TRBJ2-3, with D tentatively TRBD2 (6 bases). There are 17 residues in the CDR3. CDR1 and CDR2 (germline): KGHDR, SFDVKD. V was trimmed by 3 bases and J by 4 bases, leaving 19 bases between them. The CDR3 reads CATSDVDYRGIADTQYF. CDR3 nucleotide sequence: TGTGCCACCAGTGATGTGGACTACCGCGGAATTGCAGATACGCAGTATTTT.

This clonotype appeared a few times. The V and J genes are TRBV12-3 or TRBV12-4 and TRBJ2-3; 10 bases line up with TRBD1. J gave up 4 bases and V 5 bases, and 3 bases lay outside the gene matches. The CDR3 has 14 residues. CDR3 DNA sequence: TGTGCCAGCAGTCTGACAGGGGGCGCAGATACGCAGTATTTT. It translates to CASSLTGGADTQYF.

This clonotype was counted between two and nine times. V gene TRBV9 combines with J gene TRBJ1-5; D is unresolved. The CDR3 has 15 residues. Germline CDR1 SGDLS, CDR2 YYNGEE. V was pared by 2 bases and J by 1 base, with 10 bases between. The CDR3 sequence: CASSVTGSSNQPQHF. In DNA, the CDR3 is TGTGCCAGCAGCGTCACCGGCTCGAGCAATCAGCCCCAGCATTTT.

Ten or more counts support this clonotype. V is TRBV5-1 and J is TRBJ2-3; D may correspond to TRBD1 or TRBD2 (5 bases each). Germline V gene data show CDR1 as SGHRS and CDR2 as YFSETQ. The germline V and J ends were trimmed by 2 bases and 4 bases, with 17 bases remaining between them. CDR3 size: 16 residues. As DNA, the CDR3 is TGCGCCAGCAGCTTAGCAGGGACGAGGGGCGCAGATACGCAGTATTTT. It specifies CASSLAGTRGADTQYF.

The genes are TRBV11-1 and TRBJ2-3; 11 nucleotides match TRBD2. After removal of 4 bases from V and 3 bases from J, the junction contained 3 bases not matched to a gene. The CDR3 sequence is 15 residues long. Germline CDR1 reads SGHAT; CDR2 reads FQDESV (reference sequence). This chain's CDR3 is CASSSTSGRTDTQYF. The CDR3 region has the DNA TGTGCCAGCAGCTCCACTAGCGGGAGAACAGATACGCAGTATTTT.

This clonotype was picked up a small number of times. The gene calls are TRBV12-3 or TRBV12-4 and TRBJ1-5; 8 bases map to TRBD1. The CDR3 has 14 residues. J gave up 7 bases and V 3 bases, and 5 bases lay outside the gene matches. CDR3: CASSLGRGPQPQHF. CDR3 in DNA: TGTGCCAGCAGTTTGGGCAGGGGGCCCCAGCCCCAGCATTTT.

The V call is TRBV24-1, the J call TRBJ2-3, with D maybe TRBD1 (9 bases). Trimming pared 3 bases from V and 2 bases from J, leaving 26 bases between. Germline CDR1 KGHDR, CDR2 SFDVKD. The CDR3 consists of 20 residues. CDR3 amino acids: CATSDTRDRVLAGPTDTQYF. DNA of the CDR3: TGTGCCACCAGTGATACCCGGGACAGGGTTTTAGCGGGGCCCACAGATACGCAGTATTTT.

In this sample, this clonotype turned up many times. This chain joins TRBV5-6 and TRBJ1-1, with 7 bases identical to TRBD1. J was trimmed by 2 bases and V by 2 bases; bases with no gene match: 15. Germline V gives CDR1 SGHDT, CDR2 YYEEEE. The CDR3 consists of 18 residues. The CDR3 DNA reads TGTGCCAGCAGCTTCTATCAACAGGGGATCGCGTCTAACACTGAAGCTTTCTTT. Translation gives CASSFYQQGIASNTEAFF.

The V and J genes are TRBV24-1 and TRBJ2-3; a weak D match, TRBD1 (5 bases). V was pared by 7 bases and J by 2 bases, with 21 bases between. CDR1 is KGHDR, CDR2 SFDVKD, per germline. The CDR3 contains 17 residues. The CDR3 spells CATSLSGLDRDTDTQYF. CDR3 DNA: TGTGCCACCAGCCTTTCGGGTTTAGACAGAGACACAGATACGCAGTATTTT.

The chain is built from TRBV6-2 or TRBV6-3 and TRBJ1-1; D gene uncertain. The CDR3 has 12 residues. Germline CDR1 and CDR2: MNHEY and SVGEGT. V lost 11 bases and J 7 bases, leaving 17 bases between the germline ends. This chain's CDR3 is CALRRASGEAFF. Written as DNA, the CDR3 is TGTGCCCTAAGGAGGGCTAGTGGTGAAGCTTTCTTT.

J is TRBJ2-3 and V is TRBV24-1; D is undetermined. Germline V gene lookup returns CDR1 KGHDR and CDR2 SFDVKD. The CDR3 is 14 amino acids. Between the trimmed V and J ends, which lost 5 bases and 0 bases, there was a span of 8 bases. CDR3 amino acids: CATSAPDSTDTQYF. The CDR3 DNA reads as TGTGCCACCAGTGCACCGGATAGCACAGATACGCAGTATTTT.

This clonotype was recorded many times. The chain recombines TRBV9 with TRBJ2-2; 9 bases match TRBD1. There are 16 residues in the CDR3. Germline trimming cut 3 bases from V and 5 bases from J; bases unmatched to any gene: 8. Germline V gene lookup returns CDR1 SGDLS and CDR2 YYNGEE. The CDR3 bases are TGTGCCAGCAGCGAATCCGGGACAGGGAGGACCGGGGAGCTGTTTTTT. Amino acid sequence: CASSESGTGRTGELFF.